This entry concerns a single TCR beta chain. Its cognate antigen is unknown. CDR1 MNHNS and CDR2 SASEGT come from the germline V gene. This CDR3 comprises 15 residues. V lost 6 bases and J 4 bases, leaving 16 bases between the germline ends. This record comes from a study of T cell repertoires in cytomegalovirus infection. Whole-study context: Public signatures in TCR beta pointed to CMV infection and matching HLA type.

TCRdb reanalysed the reads using MiXCR and keeps one entry per CDR3 protein. The sample includes a few hundred thousand distinct CDR3 sequences, approximately 22% of them seen just once. The sample here was cultured PBMCs, taken from culture after CMV antigen stimulation. V and J are TRBV6-1 and TRBJ2-1; D is possibly TRBD2 (5 bases). The TCR originated in a human donor in good health (CMV status not recorded). Some clones in this sample may be carry-over from other donors' samples. Written as DNA, the CDR3 is TGTGCCAGCAGGGCGGACTCGAACCTATACAATGAGCAGTTCTTC. Its protein product is CASRADSNLYNEQFF.